A selection of T cell receptor beta chains follows, all from one sample in a study of shared clonotypes between healthy human individuals. Assay used: immunoSEQ multiplex PCR; TCRdb lists only in-frame clones, some missing. Found here are fewer than 1.4 million clones, 75% to 85% of them singletons; the top ten hold 0.6% to 0.7%. Sequences were obtained from memory CD4+ T cells from PBMCs. All receptors come from a man younger than 35 in good health. Some clones in this sample may be carry-over from other donors' samples. The CDR3 runs from the conserved cysteine through the conserved F or W. The D gene is left open where the match is weak. The size entry is marked missing in some rows and otherwise reads once, few, many or a size class.

clone_size	v_call	cdr3_length	d_call	j_call	cdr3_aa	cdr3_nt
NA	TRBV6-6	13	NA	TRBJ1-5	CASSYEGNQPRHF	TGTGCCAGCAGTTACGAAGGCAATCAGCCCCGGCATTTT
NA	TRBV18	14	NA	TRBJ2-7	CASSPPGVSYEQYF	TGTGCCAGCTCACCACCCGGGGTCTCCTACGAGCAGTACTTC
many	TRBV19	13	NA	TRBJ2-7	CASSINLQNEQYF	TGTGCCAGTAGTATCAACCTCCAGAACGAGCAGTACTTC
NA	TRBV4-2	16	TRBD2	TRBJ2-1	CASSQSLAGAYNEQFF	TGTGCCAGCAGCCAGTCACTAGCGGGAGCATACAATGAGCAGTTCTTC
NA	TRBV4-2	16	TRBD2	TRBJ2-3	CASSPRVAGGTDTQYF	TGTGCCAGCAGCCCCAGGGTAGCGGGAGGCACAGATACGCAGTATTTT
NA	TRBV11-2	14	NA	TRBJ2-2	CASSLDIHPGELFF	TGTGCCAGCAGCTTAGATATCCACCCCGGGGAGCTGTTTTTT
NA	TRBV5-1	15	NA	TRBJ1-1	CASSLFTGSNTEAFF	TGCGCCAGCAGCCTTTTTACGGGGTCGAACACTGAAGCTTTCTTT
NA	TRBV5-1	13	TRBD1	TRBJ1-2	CASSPGTGSGYTF	TGCGCCAGCAGCCCGGGGACAGGGAGTGGCTACACCTTC
NA	TRBV5-4	14	TRBD1	TRBJ1-1	CASRPGGFETEAFF	TGTGCCAGCAGGCCAGGGGGCTTCGAGACTGAAGCTTTCTTT
NA	TRBV28	13	NA	TRBJ1-2	CASYNRQNYGYTF	TGTGCCAGCTATAACAGGCAGAACTATGGCTACACCTTC
NA	TRBV27	16	TRBD2	TRBJ2-7	CASSRDPAGISYEQYF	TGTGCCAGCAGTCGCGACCCAGCGGGAATCTCCTACGAGCAGTACTTC
NA	TRBV6-6	15	NA	TRBJ2-1	CASSYSGDPYNEQFF	TGTGCCAGCAGTTACTCCGGGGACCCGTACAATGAGCAGTTCTTC
NA	TRBV4-1	13	NA	TRBJ1-2	CASSQVGTGASLF	NA
NA	TRBV7-9	16	TRBD2	TRBJ2-7	CASSLQTGLAGGRQYF	TGTGCCAGCAGCTTACAGACGGGACTAGCGGGAGGGCGGCAGTACTTC
few	TRBV28	14	NA	TRBJ2-2	CASSLSQGSGELFF	TGTGCCAGCAGTTTATCCCAGGGATCCGGGGAGCTGTTTTTT
NA	TRBV11-2	13	NA	TRBJ2-3	CASSLDVTDTQYF	TGTGCCAGCAGCTTAGATGTAACAGATACGCAGTATTTT
NA	TRBV4-2	15	NA	TRBJ2-1	CASSQGSLTRHEQFF	TGTGCCAGCAGCCAAGGCTCCTTGACGCGGCATGAGCAGTTCTTC
once	TRBV11-1	16	NA	TRBJ2-1	CASSSRGKGPNNEQFF	TGTGCCAGCAGCTCTCGGGGGAAGGGGCCGAACAATGAGCAGTTCTTC
once	TRBV11-2	14	NA	TRBJ2-7	CASSFTQIPYEQYF	TGTGCCAGCAGCTTCACACAGATACCCTACGAGCAGTACTTC
NA	TRBV4-1	14	TRBD1	TRBJ1-2	CASSIGQGAYGYTF	TGCGCCAGCAGCATCGGACAGGGGGCATATGGCTACACCTTC
NA	TRBV29-1	13	TRBD2	TRBJ2-1	CSGGLARNGEQFF	TGCAGCGGGGGACTAGCGAGGAACGGTGAGCAGTTCTTC
NA	TRBV7-2	15	TRBD1	TRBJ2-5	CASSRTGGKGETQYF	TGTGCCAGCAGCCGTACAGGGGGCAAGGGGGAGACCCAGTACTTC
NA	TRBV6-1	13	NA	TRBJ1-5	CASRDSSNQPQHF	TGTGCCAGCCGGGACTCGAGCAATCAGCCCCAGCATTTT
NA	TRBV7-8	14	NA	TRBJ2-7	CASSLVVTTYEQYF	TGTGCCAGCAGCTTAGTCGTTACGACCTACGAGCAGTACTTC
NA	TRBV19	14	TRBD1	TRBJ2-1	CASSWRTGVNEQFF	TGTGCCAGTAGTTGGCGGACAGGGGTAAATGAGCAGTTCTTC
NA	TRBV4-1	12	TRBD1	TRBJ2-7	CASSHPGQDPYF	TGCGCCAGCAGCCACCCGGGACAGGATCCGTACTTC
NA	TRBV14	22	NA	TRBJ1-5	CASSQDFSRRSGAGVRSQPQHF	TGTGCCAGCAGCCAAGATTTTAGTCGTCGGTCAGGGGCAGGGGTCCGGAGTCAGCCCCAGCATTTT
NA	TRBV28	15	TRBD2	TRBJ2-1	CASSLAGGSGNEQFF	TGTGCCAGCAGTCTAGCGGGAGGCTCTGGTAATGAGCAGTTCTTC
NA	TRBV5-1	14	TRBD1	TRBJ1-3	CASSTGTAGNTIYF	TGCGCCAGCAGTACCGGGACAGCTGGAAACACCATATATTTT
once	TRBV11-3	13	TRBD2	TRBJ2-1	CASNEREAEEQFF	TGTGCCAGCAACGAGCGGGAGGCAGAGGAGCAGTTCTTC
NA	TRBV27	13	TRBD1	TRBJ2-6	CASSPWGGQGETF	TGTGCCAGCAGCCCCTGGGGGGGACAGGGTGAAACTTTC
NA	TRBV7-9	16	TRBD2	TRBJ2-2	CASSPQRGRATGELFF	TGTGCCAGCAGCCCCCAGCGCGGGAGGGCCACCGGGGAGCTGTTTTTT
once	TRBV19	13	NA	TRBJ1-2	CASQRTAYYGYTF	TGTGCCAGTCAACGGACGGCATACTATGGCTACACCTTC
few	TRBV30	9	NA	TRBJ1-1	CALLPGAFF	TGTGCCTTGCTACCCGGAGCTTTCTTT
NA	TRBV6-6	13	NA	TRBJ1-5	CASSYRWDQPQHF	TGTGCCAGCAGTTACAGGTGGGATCAGCCCCAGCATTTT
NA	TRBV10-1	15	NA	TRBJ1-1	CASSGGHPGETEAFF	TGCGCCAGCAGTGGGGGACACCCCGGGGAGACTGAAGCTTTCTTT
many	TRBV9	17	NA	TRBJ1-4	CASSPADSPREEEKLFF	TGTGCCAGCAGCCCAGCGGACAGCCCACGGGAAGAGGAAAAACTGTTTTTT
NA	TRBV4-3	19	TRBD2	TRBJ2-7	CASSQEGLAASGPHYEQYF	TGCGCCAGCAGCCAAGAAGGGCTAGCGGCTAGCGGGCCGCACTACGAGCAGTACTTC
NA	TRBV28	15	NA	TRBJ2-2	CASSPWDDLHGELFF	TGTGCCAGCAGTCCATGGGACGACTTGCACGGGGAGCTGTTTTTT
NA	TRBV29-1	12	NA	TRBJ1-1	CSPGGRNTEAFF	TGCAGCCCTGGGGGTAGGAACACTGAAGCTTTCTTT
few	TRBV7-2	14	TRBD1	TRBJ1-2	CASSGRDRGQGYTF	TGTGCCAGCAGCGGGCGGGACAGGGGGCAAGGCTACACCTTC
NA	TRBV7-9	14	NA	TRBJ2-7	CASSLANGAYEQYF	TGTGCCAGCAGCTTGGCCAACGGGGCCTACGAGCAGTACTTC
NA	TRBV6-1	14	TRBD2	TRBJ2-1	CASKAGVPYNEQFF	TGTGCCAGCAAGGCGGGAGTCCCTTACAATGAGCAGTTCTTC
NA	TRBV1	18	NA	TRBJ1-5	CTSSQPFWATYSNQPQHF	TGCACCAGCAGCCAACCTTTCTGGGCCACTTATAGCAATCAGCCCCAGCATTTT
NA	TRBV7-3	16	TRBD1	TRBJ2-7	CASSLTRDRSSYEQYF	TGTGCCAGCAGCTTAACGAGGGACAGGAGCTCCTACGAGCAGTACTTC
NA	TRBV7-3	13	NA	TRBJ1-2	CASSLGTAYGYTF	TGTGCCAGCAGCCTCGGGACGGCTTATGGCTACACCTTC
NA	TRBV4-3	15	TRBD2	TRBJ2-3	CASSQDSRGGDTQYF	TGCGCCAGCAGCCAAGACAGTAGGGGAGGGGATACGCAGTATTTT
NA	TRBV7-2	14	NA	TRBJ2-3	CASSLAGVTDTQYF	TGTGCCAGCAGCTTAGCGGGAGTGACAGATACGCAGTATTTT
once	TRBV4-1	15	NA	TRBJ2-7	CASSQRQGVGREQYF	TGCGCCAGCAGCCAAAGACAGGGAGTGGGGAGGGAGCAGTACTTC
NA	TRBV7-9	14	NA	TRBJ2-1	CASSRGREYNEQFF	TGTGCCAGCAGCCGCGGACGGGAGTACAATGAGCAGTTCTTC
NA	TRBV5-1	15	NA	TRBJ1-4	CASSLAGTRYEKLFF	TGCGCCAGCAGCTTGGCCGGGACACGATATGAAAAACTGTTTTTT